A single sample is the source of the 27 T cell receptor beta chains below, sequenced in a study of T cell responses to AZD1222 COVID-19 vaccine. The repertoire was sequenced with immunoSEQ multiplex PCR; TCRdb's copy has only in-frame clones and lacks some. The data contain fewer than 150,000 clones, 75% to 95% of them singletons. Specimen: peripheral blood, collected on day 0 of AZD1222 vaccination. The origin of the receptors is an adult in good health.

The CDR3 here is CASSLPGVRETQYF. CDR3 nucleotide sequence: TGTGCCAGCAGCTTACCAGGGGTCCGAGAGACCCAGTACTTC. The gene calls are TRBV7-9 and TRBJ2-5; TRBD1 might be the D (6 bases). Per the germline V gene, CDR1 is SEHNR and CDR2 is FQNEAQ (reference sequence). This CDR3 region has 14 residues. V lost 2 bases to trimming and J lost 4 bases, with 11 bases between them.

The chain joins TRBV5-4 to TRBJ2-1; 8 bases fit TRBD1. The CDR3 spans 15 residues. Germline CDR1 is SGHNT and CDR2 is YYREEE (reference sequence). V was pared by 4 bases and J by 8 bases, with 11 bases of the junction left unmatched. The chain's CDR3 is CASSKAGGETDEQFF. DNA for the CDR3: TGTGCCAGCAGCAAGGCAGGGGGCGAAACCGATGAGCAGTTCTTC.

This sequence joins TRBV5-1 and TRBJ2-5, with D perhaps TRBD2 (6 bases). Trimming shortened V by 0 bases and J by 2 bases, and 17 bases separated the two germline ends. This CDR3 contains 17 residues. Germline V gives CDR1 SGHRS, CDR2 YFSETQ. The CDR3: CASSLAVQGGQQETQYF. CDR3 DNA: TGCGCCAGCAGCTTGGCGGTCCAGGGAGGTCAACAAGAGACCCAGTACTTC.

This chain connects TRBV6-5 to TRBJ2-1, with 7 bases matching TRBD1. J was trimmed by 6 bases and V by 10 bases; bases with no gene match: 9. The CDR3 length is 13 residues. CDR1 is MNHEY, CDR2 SVGAGI, per germline. The chain's CDR3 is CATGTVPRNEQFF. For the CDR3, the DNA is TGTGCCACCGGGACAGTCCCTCGCAATGAGCAGTTCTTC.

In its sample, this clone was seen once. This chain uses TRBV4-3 with TRBJ2-7; D not certain. Trimming cost V 0 bases and J 3 bases, with 9 bases left between them. This CDR3 is 14 amino acids long. CDR1 is LGHNA, CDR2 YSLEER, per germline. The CDR3 is CASSQELIIYEQYF. In DNA form, the CDR3 reads TGCGCCAGCAGCCAAGAATTGATAATCTACGAGCAGTACTTC.

The sample holds a few counts of this clone. V usage is TRBV30 and J usage is TRBJ2-7, with 7 bases identical to TRBD1. V lost 0 bases and J lost 2; bases outside the gene matches: 1. The CDR3 consists of 13 residues. Germline lookup yields CDR1 GTSNPN and CDR2 SVGIG (reference sequence). The CDR3 DNA follows: TGTGCCTGGAGTGTCGACAGGGCCTACGAGCAGTACTTC. As protein: CAWSVDRAYEQYF. Supplemented by reference TRBV30 and TRBJ2-7, the full variable domain reads SQTIHQWPATLVQPVGSPLSLECTVEGTSNPNLYWYRQAAGRGLQLLFYSVGIGQISSEVPQNLSASRPQDRQFILSSKKLLLSDSGFYLCAWSVDRAYEQYFGPGTRLTVT.

This clone was recorded a few times. The J gene is TRBJ1-5, the V gene TRBV18; weak D call: TRBD1 (6 bases). The V and J ends lost 3 bases and 5 bases respectively, with 14 bases between them. Germline CDR1 is KGHSH and CDR2 is LQKENI. This CDR3 is built from 15 residues. In nucleotides, the CDR3 is TGTGCCAGCTCACCGAGAGGGGGGCCCGATCAGCCCCAGCATTTT. This sequence encodes CASSPRGGPDQPQHF.

J is TRBJ2-3 and V is TRBV4-1; 7 bases match TRBD2. The ends lost 4 bases at V and 2 bases at J; junction bases unmatched: 9. CDR3 length: 16 residues. Germline loops: CDR1 MGHRA, CDR2 YSYEKL. The CDR3 DNA follows: TGCGCCAGCAGCCCTGGCGGCGGGAGTATCACAGATACGCAGTATTTT. It specifies CASSPGGGSITDTQYF.

The chain recombines TRBV7-2 with TRBJ2-1; 7 nucleotides agree with TRBD2. Trimming at V came to 2 bases and at J to 3 bases, leaving 4 bases not matched to a gene. From germline, CDR1 is SGHTA and CDR2 FQGNSA. The CDR3 spans 15 residues. The CDR3 region has the DNA TGTGCCAGCAGCTTAACGGCTAGCGGCTACAATGAGCAGTTCTTC. Translation: CASSLTASGYNEQFF.

J is TRBJ2-1 and V is TRBV5-6; the match to TRBD2 covers 9 bases. This CDR3 has 17 residues. Germline values: CDR1 SGHDT, CDR2 YYEEEE. Trimming at V came to 1 base and at J to 5 bases, leaving 10 bases not matched to a gene. Written as DNA, the CDR3 is TGTGCCAGCAGCTTGATGTCGCTAGCGGGAAGGAACAATGAGCAGTTCTTC. This gives the protein CASSLMSLAGRNNEQFF. Drawing the rest from reference TRBV5-6 and TRBJ2-1, the complete variable domain is DAGVTQSPTHLIKTRGQQVTLRCSPKSGHDTVSWYQQALGQGPQFIFQYYEEEERQRGNFPDRFSGHQFPNYSSELNVNALLLGDSALYLCASSLMSLAGRNNEQFFGPGTRLTVL.

The chain has TRBV6-4 and TRBJ2-1; 8 nucleotides match TRBD2. Germline loops: CDR1 MRHNA, CDR2 SNTAGT. V was pared by 6 bases and J by 2 bases, with 6 bases of the junction left unmatched. This CDR3 spans 15 amino acids. This CDR3 reads CASSSGTRPYNEQFF. CDR3 in DNA: TGTGCCAGCAGCTCCGGGACTAGACCCTACAATGAGCAGTTCTTC.

The chain has TRBV30 and TRBJ2-7, with 8 bases identical to TRBD2. V gave up 4 bases and J gave up 4 bases; unmatched junction bases: 9. The CDR3 contains 14 residues. Germline V gives CDR1 GTSNPN, CDR2 SVGIG (reference sequence). CDR3 nucleotides: TGTGCCTGGACTCCAGGCGGGAGGTCTTACGAGCAGTACTTC. Protein: CAWTPGGRSYEQYF.

V is TRBV19 and J is TRBJ1-1; no firm D call. This CDR3 is 15 amino acids long. Trimming took off 6 bases at V and 0 bases at J, with 14 bases between the two ends. CDR1 is LNHDA and CDR2 is SQIVND in the germline V gene (reference sequence). CDR3 protein: CASRSIHPLNTEAFF. The CDR3 DNA sequence: TGTGCCAGTAGGAGTATTCATCCATTGAACACTGAAGCTTTCTTT.

The CDR3 region has the DNA TGTGCCAGCAGCTCCCCCTGGTTAGAGACCCAGTACTTC. Its protein product is CASSSPWLETQYF. The chain recombines TRBV7-2 with TRBJ2-5; D call uncertain. The CDR3 consists of 13 residues. CDR1 SGHTA and CDR2 FQGNSA come from the germline V gene. Trimming removed 4 bases from V and 4 bases from J, with 10 bases in between.

This clone was detected once. V is TRBV27 and J is TRBJ2-7; 9 bases agree with TRBD1. The CDR3 is 15 amino acids. Unmatched junction bases numbered 9, after V lost 9 bases and J lost 0 bases. The germline gives CDR1 MNHEY, CDR2 SMNVEV (reference sequence). CDR3: CARQISTGGSYEQYF. Here the CDR3 DNA reads TGTGCCAGACAAATCTCGACAGGGGGCTCCTACGAGCAGTACTTC.

The chain uses TRBV27 and TRBJ2-5; 8 nucleotides align to TRBD1. The CDR3 has 13 residues. From germline, CDR1 is MNHEY and CDR2 SMNVEV (reference sequence). Losses at the gene ends were 6 bases for V and 4 bases for J; bases not matched to a gene: 4. The CDR3 DNA reads TGTGCCAGCAGGCTAGGGACAGGAGAGACCCAGTACTTC. It yields the protein CASRLGTGETQYF.

This chain connects TRBV11-3 to TRBJ1-2; 7 bases are shared with TRBD1. This CDR3 has 14 residues. Trimming removed 5 bases from V and 2 bases from J; junction bases left unmatched: 5. Per the germline V gene, CDR1 is SGHNT and CDR2 is YENEEA. The CDR3 bases are TGTGCCAGCAGCCAGACAGGGTTGAACTATGGCTACACCTTC. It specifies CASSQTGLNYGYTF. Looking up the rest from reference TRBV11-3 and TRBJ1-2 gives the full variable domain: EAGVVQSPRYKIIEKKQPVAFWCNPISGHNTLYWYLQNLGQGPELLIRYENEEAVDDSQLPKDRFSAERLKGVDSTLKIQPAELGDSAVYLCASSQTGLNYGYTFGSGTRLTVV.

The chain uses TRBV19 and TRBJ2-1, with 10 nucleotides matching TRBD2. J gave up 10 bases and V 6 bases, and 9 bases lay outside the gene matches. The CDR3 loop spans 14 amino acids. From germline, CDR1 is LNHDA and CDR2 SQIVND (reference sequence). Here the CDR3 reads CASRLLAGRPEQFF. Here the CDR3 DNA reads TGTGCCAGTAGACTACTAGCGGGAAGACCCGAGCAGTTCTTC.

The sample holds one count of this clone. This chain uses TRBV6-2 or TRBV6-3 with TRBJ1-5, with a weak D call TRBD1 (5 bases). Germline V gene lookup returns CDR1 MNHEY and CDR2 SVGEGT. The V end lost 6 bases, the J end lost 6 bases, and 18 bases lay between the germline ends. The CDR3 runs to 15 residues. CDR3 amino acids: CASSPRGSGIQPQHF. CDR3 bases: TGTGCCAGCAGCCCCCGGGGGAGCGGTATTCAGCCCCAGCATTTT.

V is TRBV27 and J is TRBJ2-6; D is possibly TRBD1 (6 bases). The ends were cut back, 5 bases at V and 1 base at J, with 12 bases in the middle. Per the germline V gene, CDR1 is MNHEY and CDR2 is SMNVEV (reference sequence). The length of the CDR3 is 16 residues. DNA of the CDR3: TGTGCCAGCAGTCCCTACCAGGGGTCTGGGGCCAACGTCCTGACTTTC. It codes for CASSPYQGSGANVLTF.

This clone was seen only once. The rearrangement links TRBV15 to TRBJ2-1; 7 bases agree with TRBD2. In germline, CDR1 is LNHNV, CDR2 YYDKDF (reference sequence). Trimming removed 5 bases from V and 0 bases from J; junction bases left unmatched: 13. This CDR3 is 18 amino acids long. The CDR3 protein is CATSPLAATVSSYNEQFF. The CDR3 nucleotides are TGTGCCACCAGCCCTCTAGCGGCAACCGTGAGCTCCTACAATGAGCAGTTCTTC.

The rearrangement joins TRBV5-6 to TRBJ2-7; possibly TRBD2 for D (6 bases). CDR3 length: 13 residues. From germline, CDR1 is SGHDT and CDR2 YYEEEE. The V end was cut by 3 bases, the J end by 3 bases, with 10 bases between. In DNA form, the CDR3 reads TGTGCCAGCAGCTATGCGGGGTTCTACGAGCAGTACTTC. Its protein product is CASSYAGFYEQYF. The whole variable domain, remainder taken from reference TRBV5-6 and TRBJ2-7, is DAGVTQSPTHLIKTRGQQVTLRCSPKSGHDTVSWYQQALGQGPQFIFQYYEEEERQRGNFPDRFSGHQFPNYSSELNVNALLLGDSALYLCASSYAGFYEQYFGPGTRLTVT.

The V gene is TRBV27, the J gene TRBJ1-3; D remains unclear. Germline V lookup: CDR1 MNHEY, CDR2 SMNVEV (reference sequence). Between the trimmed V and J ends, which lost 3 bases and 0 bases, there was a span of 9 bases. The CDR3 consists of 15 residues. In DNA form, the CDR3 reads TGTGCCAGCAGTTTCTCAGGCCGCTCTGGAAACACCATATATTTT. Its translation is CASSFSGRSGNTIYF.

The rearrangement joins TRBV11-2 to TRBJ2-1; the D gene is possibly TRBD2 (6 bases). Germline lookup yields CDR1 SGHAT and CDR2 FQNNGV. V was cut by 1 base and J by 2 bases, with 15 bases left in between. The CDR3 has 17 amino acids. The CDR3 coding sequence is TGTGCCAGCAGCTTAGGGTCCGCCCGGGAGACCTACAATGAGCAGTTCTTC. Encoded protein: CASSLGSARETYNEQFF.

The table lists this clone with a few counts. V usage is TRBV6-2 or TRBV6-3 and J usage is TRBJ1-2; D gene ambiguous. This CDR3 comprises 12 residues. V was clipped by 3 bases and J by 3 bases, with 5 bases between them. Germline V gene lookup returns CDR1 MNHEY and CDR2 SVGEGT. In nucleotides, the CDR3 is TGTGCCAGCAGTTATTACGACTATGGCTACACCTTC. Its protein is CASSYYDYGYTF.

The V gene is TRBV12-5, the J gene TRBJ2-5; 7 bases align to TRBD1. Germline V CDR1 and CDR2: LGHNT, FRNRAP. The CDR3 contains 16 residues. The V and J ends lost 1 base and 3 bases, in that order; junction bases with no gene match: 8. In DNA form, the CDR3 reads TGTGCTAGTGGTTTGGGACAGGGCCTCCTAGAAGAGACCCAGTACTTC. This codes for CASGLGQGLLEETQYF.

The chain joins TRBV9 to TRBJ2-3, with D possibly TRBD1 on 5 matching bases. The CDR3 is 14 amino acids. Germline CDR1 is SGDLS and CDR2 is YYNGEE. Trimming pared 3 bases from V and 4 bases from J, leaving 12 bases between. CDR3 nucleotide sequence: TGTGCCAGCAGCGGGGGCCAAAAGGCAGATACGCAGTATTTT. Residues: CASSGGQKADTQYF. The variable domain in full, completed from reference TRBV9 and TRBJ2-3, reads DSGVTQTPKHLITATGQRVTLRCSPRSGDLSVYWYQQSLDQGLQFLIQYYNGEERAKGNILERFSAQQFPDLHSELNLSSLELGDSALYFCASSGGQKADTQYFGPGTRLTVL.